The rows below give T cell receptor beta chains drawn from one sample of a study of blood T cell repertoires in COVID-19. Profiling relied on immunoSEQ multiplex PCR, and the TCRdb table lists in-frame clones only, not all of them. This sample has about 180,000 clones, with 80% to 85% found just once. Sequencing input: peripheral blood. The receptor source for this set is a woman in her 70s with COVID-19, enrolled during active disease. CDR3s include the opening cysteine and the closing phenylalanine or tryptophan. The order of the fields is D gene, J gene, V gene, CDR3 length, CDR3 DNA, CDR3 protein. D genes are given only for firm matches.

D: TRBD2; J: TRBJ2-1; V: TRBV3-1/TRBV3-2; length: 17; DNA: TGTGCCAGCAGCCAAAACCCCGGGACTAGCGGCCACAATGAGCAGTTCTTC; CDR3: CASSQNPGTSGHNEQFF
D: .; J: TRBJ2-1; V: TRBV28; length: 13; DNA: TGTGCCAGCAGTCCTCCCAAGTGGCATGAGCAGTTCTTC; CDR3: CASSPPKWHEQFF
D: TRBD1; J: TRBJ2-1; V: TRBV28; length: 16; DNA: TGTGCCAGCAGTTTCTCGGGACAGGGATCCTACAATGAGCAGTTCTTC; CDR3: CASSFSGQGSYNEQFF
D: TRBD1; J: TRBJ1-1; V: TRBV4-1; length: 18; DNA: TGCGCCAGCAGCCGGGACAGGGGAGGAGCCCTCATGAACACTGAAGCTTTCTTT; CDR3: CASSRDRGGALMNTEAFF
D: TRBD2; J: TRBJ2-1; V: TRBV5-6; length: 18; DNA: TGTGCCAGCAGCCCGGGACTAGCGGGCCCGACGGTCTACAATGAGCAGTTCTTC; CDR3: CASSPGLAGPTVYNEQFF
D: TRBD1; J: TRBJ1-6; V: TRBV28; length: 18; DNA: TGTGCCAGCAGTACGCAGGTGGTGGCGGGACAGGGTTATTCACCCCTCCACTTT; CDR3: CASSTQVVAGQGYSPLHF
D: .; J: TRBJ2-1; V: TRBV18; length: 13; DNA: TGTGCCAGCTCACCATCCCTAGCTGATGAGCAGTTCTTC; CDR3: CASSPSLADEQFF
D: TRBD2; J: TRBJ2-5; V: TRBV5-1; length: 15; DNA: TGCGCCAGCAGCGTCGGGACTAGCGGGAAAGAGACCCAGTACTTC; CDR3: CASSVGTSGKETQYF
D: .; J: TRBJ2-1; V: TRBV12-3/TRBV12-4; length: 10; DNA: TGTGCCAGCGCGTATCGTGAGCAGTTCTTC; CDR3: CASAYREQFF
D: TRBD2; J: TRBJ2-1; V: TRBV11-3; length: 16; DNA: TGTGCCAGCAGCTTAGATCCAGCGGGAGGGCCTAGTGAGCAGTTCTTC; CDR3: CASSLDPAGGPSEQFF
D: .; J: TRBJ1-1; V: TRBV29-1; length: 12; DNA: TGCAGCGTTGTTCTACCGAACACTGAAGCTTTCTTT; CDR3: CSVVLPNTEAFF
D: TRBD2; J: TRBJ2-1; V: TRBV28; length: 14; DNA: TGTGCCAGCTTCCCAGCGGGAGGGTACAATGAGCAGTTCTTC; CDR3: CASFPAGGYNEQFF
D: TRBD1; J: TRBJ1-4; V: TRBV5-8; length: 14; DNA: TGTGCCAGCAGCAGGACAGGGGGCGTTGAAAAACTGTTTTTT; CDR3: CASSRTGGVEKLFF
D: TRBD2; J: TRBJ2-2; V: TRBV9; length: 16; DNA: TGTGCCAGCAGCTCCCGGGGGGTAGGGTCCACCGGGGAGCTGTTTTTT; CDR3: CASSSRGVGSTGELFF